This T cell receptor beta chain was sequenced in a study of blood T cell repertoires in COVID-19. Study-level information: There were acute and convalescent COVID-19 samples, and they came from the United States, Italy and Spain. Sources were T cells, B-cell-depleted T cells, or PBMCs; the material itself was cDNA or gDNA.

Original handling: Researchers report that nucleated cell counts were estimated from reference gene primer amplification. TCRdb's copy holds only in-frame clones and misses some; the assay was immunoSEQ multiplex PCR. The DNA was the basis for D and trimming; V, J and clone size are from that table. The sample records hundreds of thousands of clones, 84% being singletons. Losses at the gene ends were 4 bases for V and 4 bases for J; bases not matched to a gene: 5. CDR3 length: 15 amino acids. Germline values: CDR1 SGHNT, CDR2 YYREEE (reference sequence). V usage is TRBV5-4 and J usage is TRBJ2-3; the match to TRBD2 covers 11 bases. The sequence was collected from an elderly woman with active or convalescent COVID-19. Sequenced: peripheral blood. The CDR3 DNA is TGTGCCAGCAGCCCAACTAGCGGGAGTGCAGATACGCAGTATTTT. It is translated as CASSPTSGSADTQYF.